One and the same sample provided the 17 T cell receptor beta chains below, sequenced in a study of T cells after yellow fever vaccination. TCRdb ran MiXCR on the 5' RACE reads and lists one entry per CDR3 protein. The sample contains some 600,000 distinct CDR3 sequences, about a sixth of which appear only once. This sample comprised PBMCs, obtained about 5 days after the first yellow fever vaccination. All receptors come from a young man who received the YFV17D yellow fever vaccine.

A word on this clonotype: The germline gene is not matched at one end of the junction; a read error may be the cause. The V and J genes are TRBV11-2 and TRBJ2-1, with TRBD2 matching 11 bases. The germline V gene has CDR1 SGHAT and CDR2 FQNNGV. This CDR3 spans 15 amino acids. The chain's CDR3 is CANSLTSGGGNEQFF. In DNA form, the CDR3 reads TGTGCCAACAGCTTAACTAGCGGGGGAGGAAATGAGCAGTTCTTC. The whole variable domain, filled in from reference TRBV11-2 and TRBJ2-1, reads EAGVAQSPRYKIIEKRQSVAFWCNPISGHATLYWYQQILGQGPKLLIQFQNNGVVDDSQLPKDRFSAERLKGVDSTLKIQPAKLEDSAVYLCANSLTSGGGNEQFFGPGTRLTVL.

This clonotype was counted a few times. This chain's CDR3 is CASSQDMWGGSTDTQYF. CDR3 bases: TGCGCCAGCAGCCAAGATATGTGGGGGGGTAGCACAGATACGCAGTATTTT. The chain has TRBV4-3 and TRBJ2-3; 7 nucleotides match TRBD2. CDR1 and CDR2 (germline): LGHNA, YSLEER. J was trimmed by 0 bases and V by 0 bases; bases with no gene match: 6. This CDR3 is 17 amino acids long.

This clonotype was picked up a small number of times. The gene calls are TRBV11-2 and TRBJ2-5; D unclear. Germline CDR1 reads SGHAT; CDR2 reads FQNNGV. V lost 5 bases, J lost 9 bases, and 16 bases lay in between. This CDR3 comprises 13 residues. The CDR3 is CASSQTEFVAQYF. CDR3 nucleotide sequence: TGTGCCAGCAGCCAAACAGAGTTTGTGGCCCAGTACTTC.

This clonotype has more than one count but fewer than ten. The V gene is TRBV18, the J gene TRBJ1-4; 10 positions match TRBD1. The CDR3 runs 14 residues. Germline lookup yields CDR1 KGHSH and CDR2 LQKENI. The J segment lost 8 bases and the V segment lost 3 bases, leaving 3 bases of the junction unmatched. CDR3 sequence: CASSPGTGEEKLFF. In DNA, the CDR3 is TGTGCCAGCTCACCCGGGACAGGGGAGGAAAAACTGTTTTTT.

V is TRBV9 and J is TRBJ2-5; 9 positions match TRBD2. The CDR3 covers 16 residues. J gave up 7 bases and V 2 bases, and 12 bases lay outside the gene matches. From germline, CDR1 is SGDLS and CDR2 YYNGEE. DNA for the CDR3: TGTGCCAGCAGCGTCTGGAGCGGGGGGCCAGCCGGGACCCAGTACTTC. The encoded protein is CASSVWSGGPAGTQYF.

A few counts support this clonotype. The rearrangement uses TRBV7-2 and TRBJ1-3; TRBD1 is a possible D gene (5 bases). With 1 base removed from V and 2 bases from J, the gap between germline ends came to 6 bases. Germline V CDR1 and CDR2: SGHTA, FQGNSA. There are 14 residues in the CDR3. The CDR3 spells CASSLGQTGNTIYF. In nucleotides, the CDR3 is TGTGCCAGCAGCTTAGGACAGACTGGAAACACCATATATTTT.

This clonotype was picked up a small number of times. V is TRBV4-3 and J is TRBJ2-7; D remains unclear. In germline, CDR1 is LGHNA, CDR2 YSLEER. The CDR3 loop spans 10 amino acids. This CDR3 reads CLRNSYEQYV. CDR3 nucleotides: TGCCTCCGGAATTCTTACGAGCAGTACGTC.

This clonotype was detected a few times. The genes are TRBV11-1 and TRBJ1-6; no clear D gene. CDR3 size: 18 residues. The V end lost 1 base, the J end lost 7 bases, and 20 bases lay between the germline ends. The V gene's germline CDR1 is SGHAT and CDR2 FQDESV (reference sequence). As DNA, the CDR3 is TGTGCCAGCAGCTTAGAGTCAGGTCTTTCGAGAAAAAATTCACCCCTCCACTTT. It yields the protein CASSLESGLSRKNSPLHF.

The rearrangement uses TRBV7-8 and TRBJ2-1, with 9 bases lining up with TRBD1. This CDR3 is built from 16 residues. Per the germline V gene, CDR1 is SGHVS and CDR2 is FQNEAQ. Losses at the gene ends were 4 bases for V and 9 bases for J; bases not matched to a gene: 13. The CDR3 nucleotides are TGTGCCAGCAGCTCCGCCGGGACAGGGACATCCGGTGAGCAGTTCTTC. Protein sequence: CASSSAGTGTSGEQFF. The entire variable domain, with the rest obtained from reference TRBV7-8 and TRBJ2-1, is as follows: GAGVSQSPRYKVAKRGQDVALRCDPISGHVSLFWYQQALGQGPEFLTYFQNEAQLDKSGLPSDRFFAERPEGSVSTLKIQRTQQEDSAVYLCASSSAGTGTSGEQFFGPGTRLTVL.

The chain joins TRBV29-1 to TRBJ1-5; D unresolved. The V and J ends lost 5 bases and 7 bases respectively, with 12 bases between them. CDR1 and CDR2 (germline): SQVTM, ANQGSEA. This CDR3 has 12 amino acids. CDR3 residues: CSVMVPNQPQHF. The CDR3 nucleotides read TGCAGCGTTATGGTGCCCAACCAGCCCCAGCATTTT.

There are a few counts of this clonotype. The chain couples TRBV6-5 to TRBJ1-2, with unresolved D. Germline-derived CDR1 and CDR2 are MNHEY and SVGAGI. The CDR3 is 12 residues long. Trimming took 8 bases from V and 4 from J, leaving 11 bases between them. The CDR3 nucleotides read TGTGCCAGCCTTCTCCTTTCCTATGGCTACACCTTC. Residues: CASLLLSYGYTF.

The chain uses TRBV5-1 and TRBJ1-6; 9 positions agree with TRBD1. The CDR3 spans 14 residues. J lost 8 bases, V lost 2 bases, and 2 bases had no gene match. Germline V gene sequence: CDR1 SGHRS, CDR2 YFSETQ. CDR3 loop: CASSLGTGHSPLHF. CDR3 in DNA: TGCGCCAGCAGCTTAGGGACAGGGCATTCACCCCTCCACTTT.

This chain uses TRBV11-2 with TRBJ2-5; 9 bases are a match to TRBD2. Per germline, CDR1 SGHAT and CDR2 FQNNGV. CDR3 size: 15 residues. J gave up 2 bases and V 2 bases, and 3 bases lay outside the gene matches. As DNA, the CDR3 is TGTGCCAGCAGCTTACGCGGGGGGGCACAAGAGACCCAGTACTTC. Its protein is CASSLRGGAQETQYF. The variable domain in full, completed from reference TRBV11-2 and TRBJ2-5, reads EAGVAQSPRYKIIEKRQSVAFWCNPISGHATLYWYQQILGQGPKLLIQFQNNGVVDDSQLPKDRFSAERLKGVDSTLKIQPAKLEDSAVYLCASSLRGGAQETQYFGPGTRLLVL.

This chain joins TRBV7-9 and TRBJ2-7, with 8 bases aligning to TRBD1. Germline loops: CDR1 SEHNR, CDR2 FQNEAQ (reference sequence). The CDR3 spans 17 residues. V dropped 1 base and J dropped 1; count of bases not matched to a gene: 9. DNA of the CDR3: TGTGCCAGCAGCTTAGGTGTCGATGGGACAGGATCCTACGAGCAGTACTTC. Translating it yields CASSLGVDGTGSYEQYF.

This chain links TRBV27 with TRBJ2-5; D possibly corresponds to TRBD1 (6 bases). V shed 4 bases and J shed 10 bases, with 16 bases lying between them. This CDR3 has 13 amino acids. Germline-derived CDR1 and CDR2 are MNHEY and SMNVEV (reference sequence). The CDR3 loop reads CASSSLQGKDQYF. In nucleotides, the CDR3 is TGTGCCAGCAGTTCACTACAGGGAAAGGACCAGTACTTC.

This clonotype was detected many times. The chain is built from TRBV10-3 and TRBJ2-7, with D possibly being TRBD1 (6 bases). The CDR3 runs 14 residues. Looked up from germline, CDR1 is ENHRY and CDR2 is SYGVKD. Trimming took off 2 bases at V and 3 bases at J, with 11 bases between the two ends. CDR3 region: CAISEPQQGYEQYF. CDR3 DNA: TGTGCCATCAGTGAGCCACAACAGGGCTACGAGCAGTACTTC.

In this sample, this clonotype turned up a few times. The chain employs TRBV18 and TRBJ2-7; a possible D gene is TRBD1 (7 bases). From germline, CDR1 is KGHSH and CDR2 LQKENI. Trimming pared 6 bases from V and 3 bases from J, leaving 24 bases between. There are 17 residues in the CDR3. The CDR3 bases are TGTGCCAGCTCGCGCACGGAGGGCCTAAGGACAGGCTACGAGCAGTACTTC. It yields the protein CASSRTEGLRTGYEQYF.